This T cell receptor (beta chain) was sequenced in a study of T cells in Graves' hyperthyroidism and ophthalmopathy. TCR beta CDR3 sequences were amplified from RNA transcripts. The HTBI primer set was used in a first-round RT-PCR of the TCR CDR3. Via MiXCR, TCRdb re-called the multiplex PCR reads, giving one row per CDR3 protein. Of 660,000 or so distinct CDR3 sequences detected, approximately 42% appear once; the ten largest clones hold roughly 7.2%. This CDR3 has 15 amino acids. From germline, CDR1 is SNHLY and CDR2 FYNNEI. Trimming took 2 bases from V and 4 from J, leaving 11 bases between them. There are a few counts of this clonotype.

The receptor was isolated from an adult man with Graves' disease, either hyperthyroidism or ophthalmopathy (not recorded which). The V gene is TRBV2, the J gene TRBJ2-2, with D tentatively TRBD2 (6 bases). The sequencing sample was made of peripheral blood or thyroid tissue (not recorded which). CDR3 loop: CASSENLGGTGELFF. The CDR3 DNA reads TGTGCCAGCAGTGAAAACTTGGGGGGCACCGGGGAGCTGTTTTTT.